The 16 T cell receptor beta chains listed next were all sequenced from one sample in a study of T cells in localized non-small cell lung cancer. TCRdb's table, derived via immunoSEQ multiplex PCR, lists solely in-frame clones and lacks some. Of about 3,500 clones listed, roughly 29% are singletons. Sample: normal lung tissue next to the tumor, taken before any cancer treatment. These receptor sequences come from a woman aged 40 to 75 with stage I lung adenocarcinoma.

The chain is built from TRBV18 and TRBJ2-7; D not resolved. The CDR3 spans 13 residues. Per the germline V gene, CDR1 is KGHSH and CDR2 is LQKENI. V shed 6 bases and J shed 5 bases, with 14 bases lying between them. CDR3 nucleotide sequence: TGTGCCAGCTCCCCAGCCGCGGCCCACGAGCAGTACTTC. Protein sequence: CASSPAAAHEQYF.

The chain has TRBV5-1 and TRBJ2-2, with D hard to call. Germline CDR1 is SGHRS and CDR2 is YFSETQ. The CDR3 is 15 residues long. V was cut by 4 bases and J by 2 bases, with 12 bases left in between. CDR3 amino acids: CASSMGWGNTGELFF. As DNA, the CDR3 is TGCGCCAGCAGCATGGGTTGGGGAAACACCGGGGAGCTGTTTTTT.

V and J are TRBV19 and TRBJ2-5; no definite D call. Germline CDR1 is LNHDA and CDR2 is SQIVND (reference sequence). V was pared by 3 bases and J by 5 bases, with 19 bases between. The CDR3 extends over 16 amino acids. The CDR3 loop reads CASSITVRPLKETQYF. CDR3 DNA sequence: TGTGCCAGTAGTATTACAGTTCGACCCCTAAAGGAGACCCAGTACTTC.

This chain uses TRBV6-7 with TRBJ1-1; TRBD1 is a possible D gene (5 bases). TRBV6-7 is classed as an ORF, of uncertain function. V lost 5 bases, J lost 11 bases, and 12 bases lay in between. The CDR3 consists of 11 residues. CDR3 amino acids: CASSTWDRAFF. Here the CDR3 DNA reads TGTGCCAGCAGTACTTGGGACCGCGCTTTCTTT.

This clone was found a few times. J is TRBJ2-3 and V is TRBV2; TRBD1 matches 8 bases. Germline V lookup: CDR1 SNHLY, CDR2 FYNNEI. The CDR3 sequence is 16 residues long. V lost 6 bases and J lost 1; bases outside the gene matches: 9. The chain's CDR3 is CASRGQAWGGTDTQYF. The CDR3 DNA follows: TGTGCCAGCAGGGGACAGGCCTGGGGGGGCACAGATACGCAGTATTTT.

This clone turned up a few times. The J gene is TRBJ2-7, the V gene TRBV11-3; 11 bases are a match to TRBD1. CDR3 length: 15 amino acids. Per germline, CDR1 SGHNT and CDR2 YENEEA. V shed 3 bases and J 3 bases; nucleotides not matched to a gene: 4. CDR3 nucleotides: TGTGCCAGCAGCTTCCCCGGGACAGGGGGCTACGAGCAGTACTTC. Its protein product is CASSFPGTGGYEQYF.

The chain couples TRBV19 to TRBJ1-5; weak D call: TRBD1 (6 bases). V was pared by 3 bases and J by 6 bases, with 24 bases between. CDR3 length: 18 amino acids. Looked up from germline, CDR1 is LNHDA and CDR2 is SQIVND (reference sequence). The CDR3 reads CASSINRWGADRGQPQHF. The CDR3 DNA sequence: TGTGCCAGTAGTATTAATAGGTGGGGGGCGGATCGAGGTCAGCCCCAGCATTTT. Using reference TRBV19 and TRBJ1-5 for the parts outside the CDR3, the full variable domain is DGGITQSPKYLFRKEGQNVTLSCEQNLNHDAMYWYRQDPGQGLRLIYYSQIVNDFQKGDIAEGYSVSREKKESFPLTVTSAQKNPTAFYLCASSINRWGADRGQPQHFGDGTRLSIL.

This clone counts as medium-sized. The chain joins TRBV4-1 to TRBJ2-1; 7 bases match TRBD2. CDR3 length: 15 amino acids. The ends lost 2 bases at V and 4 bases at J; junction bases unmatched: 5. Germline V lookup: CDR1 MGHRA, CDR2 YSYEKL. The CDR3 sequence: CASSQTWTSYNEQFF. CDR3 sequence (DNA): TGCGCCAGCAGCCAAACTTGGACTAGTTACAATGAGCAGTTCTTC.

The sample holds a few counts of this clone. V gene TRBV7-6 combines with J gene TRBJ2-1, with TRBD2 matching over 16 bases. The V gene's germline CDR1 is SGHVS and CDR2 FNYEAQ. The length of the CDR3 is 18 residues. V dropped 4 bases and J dropped 6; count of bases not matched to a gene: 9. The CDR3 nucleotides are TGTGCCAGCAGCTCGGGACTAGCGGGAGGGCCCTCGGCCAATGAGCAGTTCTTC. The encoded protein is CASSSGLAGGPSANEQFF. The whole variable domain, filled in from reference TRBV7-6 and TRBJ2-1, reads GAGVSQSPRYKVTKRGQDVALRCDPISGHVSLYWYRQALGQGPEFLTYFNYEAQQDKSGLPNDRFSAERPEGSISTLTIQRTEQRDSAMYRCASSSGLAGGPSANEQFFGPGTRLTVL.

This clone was seen only a few times. V and J are TRBV11-3 and TRBJ2-3, with 9 bases lining up with TRBD1. Germline loops: CDR1 SGHNT, CDR2 YENEEA. Germline trimming cut 5 bases from V and 7 bases from J; bases unmatched to any gene: 7. This CDR3 contains 14 residues. The CDR3: CASSLRTGANTQYF. Here the CDR3 DNA reads TGTGCCAGCAGCCTCCGGACAGGGGCAAATACGCAGTATTTT.

The chain combines TRBV7-7 with TRBJ1-1, with 7 bases that match TRBD1. Germline CDR1 and CDR2: SSHAT and FNYEAQ (reference sequence). CDR3 size: 15 residues. The J segment lost 1 base and the V segment lost 5 bases, leaving 7 bases of the junction unmatched. CDR3 bases: TGTGCCAGCAGCCCCCAGGGGGGGTGGAACACTGAAGCTTTCTTT. Translating gives CASSPQGGWNTEAFF.

CDR3 sequence reads: CASSRGWGEKTEDGYTF. In DNA, the CDR3 is TGCGCCAGCAGCCGGGGGTGGGGAGAAAAAACGGAAGATGGCTACACCTTC. The chain couples TRBV5-1 to TRBJ1-2; possible D gene TRBD1, 5 bases. Deletions cut 4 bases from V and 6 bases from J, with 25 bases between. Germline V gene lookup returns CDR1 SGHRS and CDR2 YFSETQ. The CDR3 length is 17 residues.

This chain uses TRBV29-1 with TRBJ2-5, with 11 bases matching TRBD2. V shed 8 bases and J 5 bases; nucleotides not matched to a gene: 7. Germline CDR1 SQVTM, CDR2 ANQGSEA. This CDR3 comprises 13 residues. This CDR3 reads CSFLAGGMETQYF. Here the CDR3 DNA reads TGCAGCTTCTTAGCGGGAGGGATGGAGACCCAGTACTTC. Drawing the rest from reference TRBV29-1 and TRBJ2-5, the complete variable domain is SAVISQKPSRDICQRGTSLTIQCQVDSQVTMMFWYRQQPGQSLTLIATANQGSEATYESGFVIDKFPISRPNLTFSTLTVSNMSPEDSSIYLCSFLAGGMETQYFGPGTRLLVL.

The table lists this clone with a few counts. The chain has TRBV6-8 and TRBJ1-2, with 9 bases lining up with TRBD1. The CDR3 covers 14 residues. CDR1 is MNHGY and CDR2 is SAAAGT in the germline V gene. J was trimmed by 8 bases and V by 0 bases; bases with no gene match: 4. The CDR3 nucleotides read TGTGCCAGCAGTTACTCGGGACAGGGAGGCGGCTACACCTTC. Encoded protein: CASSYSGQGGGYTF.

V usage is TRBV6-1 and J usage is TRBJ1-3; D ambiguous. Trimming left V 1 base short and J 4 bases short, with 11 bases between. The CDR3 is 15 amino acids. Germline loops: CDR1 MNHNS, CDR2 SASEGT. CDR3: CASSEEALYGNTIYF. CDR3 DNA sequence: TGTGCCAGCAGTGAAGAAGCGCTCTACGGAAACACCATATATTTT.

This chain links TRBV6-8 with TRBJ2-5, with a weak D call TRBD2 (5 bases). The CDR3 is made up of 12 amino acids. Germline-derived CDR1 and CDR2 are MNHGY and SAAAGT. V lost 6 bases and J lost 5, with 10 bases in between. CDR3 loop: CASSRGQETQYF. The CDR3 nucleotides read TGTGCCAGCAGCCGAGGGCAGGAGACCCAGTACTTC.